The 18 T cell receptor beta chains below were found in one sample sequenced in a study of blood T cells in healthy people across ages (dated by TCRdb to the mid-2010s). The protocol used for the library was 5' RACE. The sequencer listed for this sample is Illumina HiSeq 2500. A second PCR of about 6 to 12 cycles was run with a J-beta primer mix and a sample-barcoded 5' primer. TCRdb redid the processing of the public reads, applying fastp at Q25 and MiXCR, and retained in-frame beta chains. Identical CDR3 proteins give one entry, which carries the most common genes and DNA. In this sample the table shows hundreds of thousands of distinct CDR3 sequences, around 43% of which occur a single time. The biggest ten clones account for around 30% of the sample. What was sequenced was blood. The receptor source for this set is a man at least 80 years old in good health.

The V and J genes are TRBV18 and TRBJ2-2; D uncertain. Germline values: CDR1 KGHSH, CDR2 LQKENI. The CDR3 is 16 residues long. Trimming removed 1 base at V and 5 bases at J, with 14 bases between. The DNA for the CDR3 is TGTGCCAGCTCACCACAAAGGGTTGCGGAGACCGGGGAGCTGTTTTTT. Its translation is CASSPQRVAETGELFF.

The CDR3 DNA reads TGTGCCAGCAGCCAAGGCAGGGAAGCCAATCAGCCCCAGCATTTT. It encodes CASSQGREANQPQHF. The chain combines TRBV4-2 with TRBJ1-5; D possibly corresponds to TRBD1 (5 bases). V was clipped by 1 base and J by 3 bases, with 10 bases between them. The germline gives CDR1 LGHNA, CDR2 YNFKEQ. The CDR3 is 15 residues long.

The chain combines TRBV7-9 with TRBJ2-1, with 9 bases aligning to TRBD1. The CDR3 runs to 20 residues. The ends lost 0 bases at V and 0 bases at J; junction bases unmatched: 12. CDR1 and CDR2 (germline): SEHNR, FQNEAQ (reference sequence). CDR3: CASSLARTGAARGSYNEQFF. The CDR3 DNA is TGTGCCAGCAGCTTAGCCCGGACAGGGGCCGCTCGGGGCTCCTACAATGAGCAGTTCTTC.

This rearrangement joins TRBV20-1 to TRBJ2-3, with a possible D match to TRBD2 (5 bases). The germline V gene has CDR1 DFQATT and CDR2 SNEGSKA (reference sequence). Trimming removed 3 bases from V and 0 bases from J, with 7 bases in between. CDR3 size: 13 residues. The CDR3 spells CSASRTSTDTQYF. The CDR3 coding sequence is TGCAGTGCTAGCCGGACTAGCACAGATACGCAGTATTTT.

In this sample, this clonotype turned up once. The rearrangement uses TRBV12-3 or TRBV12-4 and TRBJ2-3; 7 bases line up with TRBD2. The CDR3 totals 15 residues. V lost 6 bases to trimming and J lost 3 bases; unmatched junction nucleotides: 9. CDR3 region: CASSQMTSITDTQYF. The CDR3 nucleotides read TGTGCCAGCAGCCAGATGACTAGCATTACAGATACGCAGTATTTT.

This sequence joins TRBV10-3 and TRBJ1-6, with 8 bases lining up with TRBD1. This CDR3 region has 15 residues. Trimming took 6 bases from V and 7 from J; bases not matched to a gene: 8. Germline V CDR1 and CDR2: ENHRY, SYGVKD. The CDR3 region is CAIREGQETNSPLHF. CDR3 coding DNA: TGTGCCATCAGAGAGGGACAGGAGACAAATTCACCCCTCCACTTT.

This rearrangement joins TRBV30 to TRBJ1-2; 9 bases match TRBD1. The CDR3 has 12 amino acids. Unmatched junction bases numbered 4, after V lost 4 bases and J lost 7 bases. The V gene's germline CDR1 is GTSNPN and CDR2 SVGIG (reference sequence). The CDR3, as DNA: TGTGCCTGGAACCAGGACAGGGGTGGCTACACCTTC. This sequence encodes CAWNQDRGGYTF.

The chain links TRBV7-2 to TRBJ2-1; D may be TRBD2 (5 bases). This CDR3 is 15 amino acids long. Trimming took off 4 bases at V and 10 bases at J, with 20 bases between the two ends. Germline CDR1 reads SGHTA; CDR2 reads FQGNSA. The CDR3 reads CASSSSDLLVYEQFF. The CDR3 DNA is TGTGCCAGCAGCTCCTCCGACTTACTAGTCTACGAGCAGTTCTTC.

This clonotype was detected ten times or more. The chain has TRBV2 and TRBJ2-5; 7 bases fit TRBD1. Trimming cost V 7 bases and J 4 bases; bases outside gene matches: 9. The germline V gene has CDR1 SNHLY and CDR2 FYNNEI. There are 14 residues in the CDR3. CDR3 sequence (DNA): TGTGCCAGCAATGTAGACAGGGCACGAGAGACCCAGTACTTC. It codes for CASNVDRARETQYF.

The J gene is TRBJ1-6, the V gene TRBV11-2; the D gene is possibly TRBD1 (5 bases). V was clipped by 1 base and J by 9 bases, with 16 bases between them. Per germline, CDR1 SGHAT and CDR2 FQNNGV. The CDR3 is 16 amino acids. CDR3 bases: TGTGCCAGCAGCTTAGGGGTGGGGGTTGGAGGTTCACCCCTCCACTTT. The encoded protein is CASSLGVGVGGSPLHF. Looking up the rest from reference TRBV11-2 and TRBJ1-6 gives the full variable domain: EAGVAQSPRYKIIEKRQSVAFWCNPISGHATLYWYQQILGQGPKLLIQFQNNGVVDDSQLPKDRFSAERLKGVDSTLKIQPAKLEDSAVYLCASSLGVGVGGSPLHFGNGTRLTVT.

This clonotype was observed at least ten times. With a much larger clone just one base away, this may be a read error. The chain carries TRBV15 and TRBJ2-7; 11 positions match TRBD2. After removal of 5 bases from V and 4 bases from J, the junction contained 4 bases not matched to a gene. CDR3 size: 14 residues. Per the germline V gene, CDR1 is LNHNV and CDR2 is YYDKDF (reference sequence). CDR3 DNA: TGTGCCACCAGCGCGGCTAGCGGGAGGTACGAGCAGTACTTC. It is translated as CATSAASGRYEQYF.

V and J are TRBV3-1 and TRBJ2-1, with a possible D match to TRBD2 (6 bases). Looked up from germline, CDR1 is LGHDT and CDR2 is YNNKEL (reference sequence). The CDR3 runs to 16 residues. Trimming shortened V by 1 base and J by 3 bases, and 13 bases separated the two germline ends. CDR3 loop: CASSQVPSGHYNEQFF. The CDR3 coding sequence is TGTGCCAGCAGCCAAGTTCCAAGCGGGCACTACAATGAGCAGTTCTTC.

There are many counts of this clonotype. This rearrangement joins TRBV5-1 to TRBJ2-3, with D hard to call. The CDR3 consists of 14 residues. The ends were cut back, 4 bases at V and 2 bases at J, with 11 bases in the middle. The germline V gene has CDR1 SGHRS and CDR2 YFSETQ. The DNA of the CDR3 is TGCGCCAGCAGCATACAAGGGCCCACAGATACGCAGTATTTT. This gives the protein CASSIQGPTDTQYF.

This clonotype was recorded a few times. The genes are TRBV6-2 or TRBV6-3 and TRBJ2-5; 8 nucleotides line up with TRBD1. V gave up 5 bases and J gave up 9 bases; unmatched junction bases: 11. Per germline, CDR1 MNHEY and CDR2 SVGEGT. The CDR3 has 14 amino acids. CDR3 sequence reads: CASSQTGASGPQYF. DNA of the CDR3: TGTGCCAGCAGTCAGACAGGGGCATCTGGGCCCCAGTACTTC.

Regarding this clonotype: This may be a read error: a much more frequent sequence differs by one nucleotide. The chain has TRBV10-3 and TRBJ2-7; D is perhaps TRBD2 (5 bases). The length of the CDR3 is 14 residues. V lost 5 bases, J lost 7 bases, and 18 bases lay in between. Germline-derived CDR1 and CDR2 are ENHRY and SYGVKD. Here the CDR3 reads CAISSFRLRTEQYF. The CDR3 DNA follows: TGTGCCATCAGTTCTTTCCGCTTACGGACTGAGCAGTACTTC.

This sequence joins TRBV10-3 and TRBJ1-2; tentatively, D is TRBD1 (5 bases). Trimming pared 4 bases from V and 0 bases from J, leaving 12 bases between. This CDR3 comprises 15 residues. The V gene's germline CDR1 is ENHRY and CDR2 SYGVKD. CDR3 DNA: TGTGCCATCAGTGGGAGGGACGGACCTAACTATGGCTACACCTTC. The encoded protein is CAISGRDGPNYGYTF.

Note on this clonotype: A single base separates this from a much larger clone, so it may be a read error. CDR3 coding DNA: TGTGCCAGCAGCCCTGGGACAGCGAGCTACAATGAGCAGTACTTC. It yields the protein CASSPGTASYNEQYF. The chain links TRBV3-1 to TRBJ2-4, with 7 bases lining up with TRBD1. V dropped 4 bases and J dropped 13; count of bases not matched to a gene: 16. The germline CDR1 and CDR2 sequences are LGHDT and YNNKEL (reference sequence). The CDR3 loop spans 15 amino acids.

The V call is TRBV7-2, the J call TRBJ1-1; 7 bases are shared with TRBD1. After removal of 5 bases from V and 4 bases from J, the junction contained 4 bases not matched to a gene. CDR1 and CDR2 (germline): SGHTA, FQGNSA. There are 13 residues in the CDR3. In nucleotides, the CDR3 is TGTGCCAGCAGCACACAGGGGCTCACTGAAGCTTTCTTT. Protein sequence: CASSTQGLTEAFF.